One sample yielded the 4 T cell receptor beta chains listed below, sequenced in a study of neurological immune-mediated disorders. A single record per CDR3 protein comes from TCRdb applying MiXCR to the 5' RACE reads. The table shows around 83,000 distinct CDR3 sequences, with over 12% occurring only once. Sequencing input: PBMCs. The receptors were gathered from a woman aged 45 to 65 in good health.

This clonotype was recorded at least ten times. This chain joins TRBV20-1 and TRBJ2-1; possibly TRBD2 for D (5 bases). This CDR3 contains 13 residues. With 6 bases removed from V and 7 bases from J, the gap between germline ends came to 16 bases. Per germline, CDR1 DFQATT and CDR2 SNEGSKA (reference sequence). The CDR3 here is CSAKGPGRNEQFF. The CDR3, as DNA: TGCAGTGCAAAAGGTCCGGGGAGAAATGAGCAGTTCTTC.

This clonotype was detected many times. J is TRBJ1-1 and V is TRBV14, with D possibly being TRBD1 (5 bases). V shed 0 bases and J shed 9 bases, with 8 bases lying between them. The CDR3 runs 12 residues. CDR1 is SGHDN and CDR2 is FVKESK in the germline V gene. The CDR3 nucleotides read TGTGCCAGCAGCCAAGACGCAGGGAAAGCTTTCTTT. Its protein product is CASSQDAGKAFF.

The rearrangement links TRBV20-1 to TRBJ1-1; D remains ambiguous. V lost 4 bases and J lost 5, with 17 bases in between. Germline V gene data show CDR1 as DFQATT and CDR2 as SNEGSKA (reference sequence). This CDR3 spans 14 amino acids. In DNA form, the CDR3 reads TGCAGTGCTATAGAGGGTTTCTTGATAACTGAAGCTTTCTTT. It codes for CSAIEGFLITEAFF.

Remarks on this clonotype: A much larger clone lies one base from this, so it may be a read error. This chain joins TRBV3-1 and TRBJ1-5, with D unresolved. V lost 0 bases to trimming and J lost 3 bases, with 3 bases between them. Germline CDR1 is LGHDT and CDR2 is YNNKEL (reference sequence). This CDR3 region has 13 residues. CDR3 nucleotide sequence: TGTGCCAGCAGCCAAGATCCCAATCAGCCCCAGCATTTT. Residues: CASSQDPNQPQHF.